One T cell receptor beta chain is described in this entry. Its antigen is currently not known. Base-call qualities are not available, and no considerably larger clone is one nucleotide away. TCRbeta CDR3 regions were amplified from genomic DNA using the immunoSEQ Assay, a bias-controlled multiplex PCR. The authors processed their data as follows. Nucleated cell counts per sample were estimated from amplification of reference gene primers within the assay. To quantify the absolute abundance of each unique TCRbeta CDR3 rearrangement, sequence reads were collapsed and filtered. Productive Simpson clonality was computed per sample as the square root of Simpson's diversity index over productive rearrangements. Held by TCRdb, this immuneACCESS table contains in-frame sequences only and omits some clones. Under half of the omission traces to an unresolved V gene where checked; the cause of the rest is unknown. V and J calls and clone size are as listed in that table; D and trimming were resolved from the DNA. Across this sample there are 150,000 or so clones, with roughly 90% seen only once. The ten largest clones represent approximately 3.8% of the sample.

This entry is derived from a study of blood T cell repertoires in COVID-19 (dated by TCRdb to the early 2020s). As for the study more broadly: Samples from collaborators originated in the United States, Italy and Spain and spanned both the acute and convalescent phases of COVID-19. The prospective study material was composed of cDNA or gDNA derived from T cells, B-cell-depleted T cells, or PBMCs. Deeply sampled blood TCRbeta repertoires from subjects exposed to, actively infected with, or recovered from COVID-19 were included in the dataset. The repertoires were made available in a free public database intended to serve as a resource for research on the immune response to SARS-CoV-2. The samples were drawn from the first 160 participants of the ongoing ImmuneRACE study and from under 1,500 subjects provided by 6 global collaborators. Nearly every sample came with metadata listing a de-identified subject ID, COVID-19 status, age in years and sex. Where HLA class I and class II types were available, the types were taken from metadata supplied by the sample provider, not from assay-based typing. The paper as a whole reports these results and caveats: How much clinical and demographic metadata was included differed by source and by participant, and the metadata was provided uncurated.

Participants in the prospective study were enrolled through a virtual design, were aged about 18 to 100 years, and lived in roughly 24 United States geographic areas. In the prospective study, participants were assigned to cohorts based on the clinical history participants reported in a screening survey and a study questionnaire. A participant counted as exposed if, within 2 weeks of entering the study, that participant had been in contact with someone who had a PCR-confirmed or clinician-diagnosed COVID-19 case. In the prospective study, whole blood, serum and a nasopharyngeal or oropharyngeal swab were collected from each participant by mobile phlebotomists. Participants in the prospective study had the option to provide additional blood draws and questionnaires over an approximately two-month period. Before DNA extraction, prospective study blood samples were shipped either frozen or at room temperature.

V is pared back by 8 bases and J by 11 bases, with 18 bases lying between the germline termini. Sequences SEHNR (CDR1) and FQNEAQ (CDR2) are obtained from the germline V gene (reference sequence). Spanning cysteine to phenylalanine, the CDR3 consists of 13 amino acids. Only the CDR3 DNA stays, 39 bases, in frame from base 1. This sequence was found in a woman between 40 and 55 years old who had been exposed to COVID-19. The sequence links TRBV7-9 to TRBJ2-2; TRBD2 is possibly the D segment (6 matching bases). Sample: PBMCs or T cells enriched from blood (not recorded which). Here the CDR3 is given as CASELTGGGELFF. The nucleotide sequence reads TGTGCCAGCGAACTAACTGGGGGAGGTGAGCTGTTTTTT. Here the CDR3 is joined to the reference TRBV7-9 and TRBJ2-2 genes, and the full variable domain is: DTGVSQNPRHKITKRGQNVTFRCDPISEHNRLYWYRQTLGQGPEFLTYFQNEAQLEKSRLLSDRFSAERPKGSFSTLEIQRTEQGDSAMYLCASELTGGGELFFGEGSRLTVL.